This T cell receptor (beta chain) was found in a study of T cells in localized non-small cell lung cancer. Sequencing was performed with immunoSEQ multiplex PCR; in TCRdb, only in-frame clones are kept and a portion is missing. The sample records 64,000 or so clones, almost 90% being singletons. The sequence came from a woman between 40 and 69 years old with stage I lung adenocarcinoma. The input for sequencing was peripheral blood, taken before any cancer treatment.

CDR3 protein: CASSLDGGFLGYGYTF. In DNA form, the CDR3 reads TGTGCCAGCAGTTTAGATGGGGGCTTCTTGGGGTATGGCTACACCTTC. The chain links TRBV28 to TRBJ1-2; a weak D match, TRBD1 (6 bases). Germline assignment: CDR1 MDHEN and CDR2 SYDVKM. The CDR3 extends over 16 amino acids. V was cut by 2 bases and J by 5 bases, with 18 bases left in between.